This paragraph reports one T cell receptor (beta chain). How the authors handled the data: Quantification of nucleated cells was approximated via reference gene primer amplification. Repertoires were generated with immunoSEQ multiplex PCR, while TCRdb's copy carries only in-frame clones and drops some. V and J calls and clone size come straight from that table; D and trimming were deduced from the DNA. The sample includes some 320,000 clones, about nine tenths of them seen just once. This specimen belongs to a study of blood T cell repertoires in COVID-19. Overall study: Sites in the United States, Italy and Spain provided acute and convalescent COVID-19 samples. T cells, B-cell-depleted T cells, or PBMCs provided the cDNA or gDNA that served as material.

Losses at the gene ends were 2 bases for V and 10 bases for J; bases not matched to a gene: 6. CDR1 and CDR2 from the germline V gene are MDHEN and SYDVKM. The CDR3 totals 13 residues. The receptor comes from a woman aged 25 to 45 who had recovered from COVID-19. The rearrangement uses TRBV28 and TRBJ2-3; 7 positions agree with TRBD1. The specimen was peripheral blood. The CDR3 DNA follows: TGTGCCAGCAGTTTAACACAGGACAGGTCGCAGTATTTT. Its translation is CASSLTQDRSQYF. The full variable domain, rest sourced from reference TRBV28 and TRBJ2-3, is DVKVTQSSRYLVKRTGEKVFLECVQDMDHENMFWYRQDPGLGLRLIYFSYDVKMKEKGDIPEGYSVSREKKERFSLILESASTNQTSMYLCASSLTQDRSQYFGPGTRLTVL.